The present TCR beta chain was sequenced within a study of cytomegalovirus exposure and HLA in healthy donors. Study-wide background: The roughly 120 million unique TCR beta sequences, from about 179 million T cells, were found by an earlier analysis.

Remarks on this clone: Its specificity is unknown.

The study ran its PCR with 60 Vbeta and 13 Jbeta primers. TCRdb keeps only in-frame clones here, not all; method: immunoSEQ multiplex PCR. The sample carries under 110,000 clones, about 81% recorded once. Study-level points and caveats: Among TCR sequences, most were rare, though some public TCRs appeared in many donors.

The source material was PBMCs. This sequence was found in a man aged 45-60 years in good health and CMV-seronegative.

For the CDR3, the DNA is TGTGCCAGCTCAGCGGGACAGGGAGGCTCCTACGAGCAGTACTTC. It encodes CASSAGQGGSYEQYF. This chain connects TRBV18 to TRBJ2-7, with 9 positions matching TRBD1. This CDR3 is 15 amino acids long. Trimming took 5 bases from V and 0 from J; bases not matched to a gene: 5. The germline V gene has CDR1 KGHSH and CDR2 LQKENI.